The entry below gives a single T cell receptor (beta chain) sequence along with its context. Antigen specificity is unknown. Here immunoSEQ multiplex PCR was the method, and the copy in TCRdb shows in-frame clones only, minus some. This table holds just over 2,000,000 clones, approximately 95% found once. The record originates from a study of shared clonotypes between healthy human individuals. Study-level findings and limits: A handful of donors held about 5% of naive CD4 clonotypes in common. Only blood samples were collected, and tissue repertoires likely differ.

V lost 4 bases and J lost 5, with 14 bases in between. CDR1 and CDR2 (germline): LNHDA, SQIVND (reference sequence). This CDR3 comprises 15 residues. V gene TRBV19 combines with J gene TRBJ2-2; no definite D call. The source of this sequence is a man aged 18 to 29 in good health. Sample: naive CD4+ T cells sorted from blood. Subset: CD45RA+ positively selected. CDR3 loop: CASSTPSRLTGELFF. DNA for the CDR3: TGTGCCAGTAGTACCCCCTCCCGTTTAACCGGGGAGCTGTTTTTT.